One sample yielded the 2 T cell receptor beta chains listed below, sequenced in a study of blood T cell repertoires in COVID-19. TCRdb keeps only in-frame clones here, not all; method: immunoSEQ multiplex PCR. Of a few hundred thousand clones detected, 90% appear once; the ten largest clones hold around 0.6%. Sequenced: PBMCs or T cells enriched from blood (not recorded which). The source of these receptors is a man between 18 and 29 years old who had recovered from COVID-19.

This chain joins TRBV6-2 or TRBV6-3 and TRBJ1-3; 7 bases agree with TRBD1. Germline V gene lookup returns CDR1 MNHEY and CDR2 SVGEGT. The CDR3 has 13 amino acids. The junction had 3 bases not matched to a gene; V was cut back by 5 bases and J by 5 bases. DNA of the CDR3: TGTGCCAGCAGTCCGGGACAGAGAAACACCATATATTTT. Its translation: CASSPGQRNTIYF.

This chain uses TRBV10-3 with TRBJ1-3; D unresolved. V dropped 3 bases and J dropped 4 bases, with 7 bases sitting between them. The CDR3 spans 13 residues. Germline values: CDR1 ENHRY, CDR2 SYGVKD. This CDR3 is CAISEREGNTIYF. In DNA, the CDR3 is TGTGCCATCAGTGAACGAGAAGGAAACACCATATATTTT.